The 11 T cell receptor beta chains listed next were all sequenced from one sample in a study of control samples from healthy donors and cancer patients. Assay used: immunoSEQ multiplex PCR; TCRdb lists only in-frame clones, some missing. Of 120,000 or so clones listed, about 89% are singletons. Material for sequencing was blood. Receptor source: a man in his fifties or sixties in good health.

V and J are TRBV5-1 and TRBJ2-5; D is ambiguous. Trimming took 0 bases from V and 7 from J, leaving 16 bases between them. The CDR3 consists of 15 residues. Germline assignment: CDR1 SGHRS and CDR2 YFSETQ. The CDR3 region has the DNA TGCGCCAGCAGCTTGGACGGTCCGGTGGGTACGACCCAGTACTTC. It codes for CASSLDGPVGTTQYF.

This sequence joins TRBV28 and TRBJ2-7; D ambiguous. Germline CDR1 MDHEN, CDR2 SYDVKM. This CDR3 region has 12 residues. V gave up 6 bases and J gave up 5 bases, with 11 bases separating them. The CDR3 loop is CASSTSGDEQYF. CDR3 nucleotides: TGTGCCAGCAGCACCAGTGGTGACGAGCAGTACTTC.

V is TRBV19 and J is TRBJ2-3; tentatively, D is TRBD1 (6 bases). From germline, CDR1 is LNHDA and CDR2 SQIVND (reference sequence). V gave up 6 bases and J gave up 4 bases, with 14 bases separating them. This CDR3 is 14 amino acids long. CDR3 sequence reads: CASSPTDSSDTQYF. CDR3 in DNA: TGTGCCAGTAGCCCTACGGACAGCTCAGATACGCAGTATTTT.

The V and J genes are TRBV11-2 and TRBJ1-3; no clear D gene. Germline-derived CDR1 and CDR2 are SGHAT and FQNNGV. The CDR3 is 17 amino acids. Trimming shortened V by 2 bases and J by 2 bases, and 16 bases separated the two germline ends. CDR3 region: CASSLRSWVDPGNTIYF. In DNA form, the CDR3 reads TGTGCCAGCAGCTTAAGGTCCTGGGTTGATCCTGGAAACACCATATATTTT.

V and J are TRBV7-2 and TRBJ1-2; no clear D. Between the trimmed V and J ends, which lost 0 bases and 13 bases, there was a span of 9 bases. The CDR3 spans 11 residues. Germline CDR1 is SGHTA and CDR2 is FQGNSA. CDR3 sequence reads: CASSLAAAFTF. CDR3 DNA sequence: TGTGCCAGCAGCTTAGCCGCGGCTTTCACCTTC.

The chain joins TRBV6-5 to TRBJ1-3; D uncertain. Per the germline V gene, CDR1 is MNHEY and CDR2 is SVGAGI. The CDR3 runs 14 residues. Trimming took off 10 bases at V and 0 bases at J, with 13 bases between the two ends. For the CDR3, the DNA is TGTGCCACCGTAGCAGATTCCTCTGGAAACACCATATATTTT. This encodes CATVADSSGNTIYF.

With regard to this clone: This sample also contains other DNA sequences that code for the same CDR3. The chain joins TRBV20-1 to TRBJ1-2, with D possibly TRBD1 on 5 matching bases. Germline values: CDR1 DFQATT, CDR2 SNEGSKA (reference sequence). The CDR3 contains 11 residues. Trimming pared 5 bases from V and 5 bases from J, leaving 9 bases between. The CDR3 coding sequence is TGCAGTGCTGGGGGACTTTATGGCTACACCTTC. Its protein product is CSAGGLYGYTF.

The chain joins TRBV4-1 to TRBJ1-1; D gene uncertain. The V gene lost 4 bases and the J gene lost 5 bases, with 14 bases spanning the gap. There are 14 residues in the CDR3. CDR1 and CDR2 (germline): MGHRA, YSYEKL. The CDR3 nucleotides read TGCGCCAGCAGCCCCAAACAGAGAGGAACTGAAGCTTTCTTT. It is translated as CASSPKQRGTEAFF.

This rearrangement joins TRBV28 to TRBJ1-4; 11 nucleotides align to TRBD1. Unmatched junction bases numbered 6, after V lost 2 bases and J lost 7 bases. The CDR3 is made up of 16 amino acids. The germline CDR1 and CDR2 sequences are MDHEN and SYDVKM. The CDR3 nucleotides are TGTGCCAGCAGTTTAGGGGGGACAGGGGGTTCTGAAAAACTGTTTTTT. The encoded protein is CASSLGGTGGSEKLFF.

J is TRBJ1-1 and V is TRBV11-1; D unresolved. This CDR3 comprises 16 residues. Germline V CDR1 and CDR2: SGHAT, FQDESV (reference sequence). V was pared by 0 bases and J by 2 bases, with 13 bases between. The DNA of the CDR3 is TGTGCCAGCAGCTTAGCGCTAGGGCGGGGAAACACTGAAGCTTTCTTT. It encodes CASSLALGRGNTEAFF.

This sequence joins TRBV19 and TRBJ2-1; 9 nucleotides align to TRBD1. V dropped 5 bases and J dropped 15; count of bases not matched to a gene: 14. This CDR3 is 14 amino acids long. Germline V CDR1 and CDR2: LNHDA, SQIVND (reference sequence). CDR3 bases: TGTGCCAGTAGTCGGGGACAGGGCACGAGAACCGCGTTCTTC. Translation gives CASSRGQGTRTAFF.